The clone carrying this T cell receptor beta chain was seen a single time. Its antigen is unidentified. How the authors handled the data: For the immunoSEQ data, sequences were junction-only without quality scores, so filtering differed. Sequenced by immunoSEQ multiplex PCR; TCRdb stores in-frame clones only, minus some. V, J and clone size derive from that table, while D and trimming were established from the DNA sequence. The sample shows a few million clones, about 90% of them seen only once. This specimen comes from a study of shared clonotypes between healthy human individuals. About the study: Each donor's CD4 naive and CD4 memory cells filled three plates apiece, CD8 naive two, and CD8 memory one. Whole-study findings and limits: Clonotype sharing among donors likely depends on sequencing depth.

Germline V lookup: CDR1 GTSNPN, CDR2 SVGIG (reference sequence). The CDR3 totals 13 residues. This chain connects TRBV30 to TRBJ2-3, with 9 nucleotides matching TRBD2. The sequenced sample consisted of naive CD4+ T cells from PBMCs. Subset given: CD45RA+ positively selected. The sequence was collected from a man aged 18-30 years in good health. Some clones in this sample may be carry-over from other donors' samples. CDR3 sequence reads: CVSGRRDVDTQYF. The CDR3 bases are TGTGTTAGCGGGAGACGAGATGTAGATACGCAGTATTTT.